Presented here are 6 T cell receptor beta chains from one specimen sequenced in a study of T cells in Graves' hyperthyroidism and ophthalmopathy. The TCR beta CDR3 regions underwent amplification using RNA transcripts as the source. Carried out on the TCR CDR3, a first-round RT-PCR used the HTBI primer set. MiXCR, run by TCRdb on the multiplex PCR reads, gives a single entry per CDR3 protein. The sample has 340,000 or so distinct CDR3 sequences; 15% to 20% are singletons. Sequencing was done on a sample of blood. These receptors were obtained from a man aged 25 to 45 with Graves' hyperthyroidism.

V usage is TRBV19 and J usage is TRBJ2-3; D possibly corresponds to TRBD1 (6 bases). The germline V gene has CDR1 LNHDA and CDR2 SQIVND (reference sequence). This CDR3 is 14 amino acids long. Between the trimmed V and J ends, which lost 5 bases and 2 bases, there was a span of 11 bases. The CDR3 protein is CASSLDSHTDTQYF. CDR3 nucleotide sequence: TGTGCCAGTAGTCTGGACAGTCACACAGATACGCAGTATTTT.

The chain carries TRBV7-2 and TRBJ1-5, with TRBD1 matching over 8 bases. In germline, CDR1 is SGHTA, CDR2 FQGNSA. The CDR3 is 18 amino acids. Trimming cost V 1 base and J 2 bases; bases outside gene matches: 10. For the CDR3, the DNA is TGTGCCAGCAGCTTAGGCGGGACAGGTTTCCTTCGCAATCAGCCCCAGCATTTT. This translates into CASSLGGTGFLRNQPQHF.

This clonotype showed up just a few times. The rearrangement uses TRBV12-5 and TRBJ2-2, with D uncertain. This CDR3 has 13 amino acids. The germline V gene encodes CDR1 LGHNT and CDR2 FRNRAP. The V end lost 2 bases, the J end lost 1 base, and 2 bases lay between the germline ends. CDR3: CASGLQNTGELFF. In DNA form, the CDR3 reads TGTGCTAGTGGTTTGCAGAACACCGGGGAGCTGTTTTTT.

This clonotype was seen a few times. The V gene is TRBV29-1, the J gene TRBJ2-1; no clear D. V dropped 2 bases and J dropped 0 bases, with 11 bases sitting between them. The CDR3 contains 15 residues. The germline V gene encodes CDR1 SQVTM and CDR2 ANQGSEA. The CDR3 spells CSVESNDFSYNEQFF. CDR3 sequence (DNA): TGCAGCGTTGAATCAAATGACTTCTCCTACAATGAGCAGTTCTTC.

About this clonotype: A much larger clone is a single base away; this may be a read error. CDR3 sequence: CAWSGGPGNSIYF. In nucleotides, the CDR3 is TGTGCCTGGAGTGGGGGACCTGGAAACAGCATATATTTT. The J gene is TRBJ1-3, the V gene TRBV30; D is possibly TRBD1 (5 bases). The CDR3 sequence is 13 residues long. Germline V gene lookup returns CDR1 GTSNPN and CDR2 SVGIG (reference sequence).

This clonotype was seen a few times. J is TRBJ2-1 and V is TRBV20-1; D is perhaps TRBD1 (5 bases). Germline lookup yields CDR1 DFQATT and CDR2 SNEGSKA (reference sequence). V was trimmed by 7 bases and J by 6 bases, leaving 13 bases between them. The CDR3 runs 12 residues. The CDR3 region is CSGNTGRNEQFF. CDR3 DNA sequence: TGCAGTGGTAATACAGGTCGCAATGAGCAGTTCTTC.